The entry below gives a single TCR beta chain sequence along with its context. Assay: immunoSEQ multiplex PCR; the TCRdb copy retains only in-frame clones and omits some. This sample carries approximately 2.5 million clones, around nine tenths of them seen once, and the ten largest clones take 0.11% to 0.15%. There are 16 residues in the CDR3. V gave up 5 bases and J gave up 3 bases; unmatched junction bases: 9. CDR1 is LNHDA, CDR2 SQIVND, per germline (reference sequence). The data are from a study of shared clonotypes between healthy human individuals. Study details: Contributing individuals were a couple of females and a few males aged 18 to 49.

The receptor comes from a man younger than 35 in good health. The chain employs TRBV19 and TRBJ1-1; 10 nucleotides agree with TRBD1. The material sequenced was naive CD4+ T cells sorted from blood. Regarding subset: CD45RA+ positively selected. DNA for the CDR3: TGTGCCAGTAGTTCTCAGACAGGGGGCCTGGACACTGAAGCTTTCTTT. This gives the protein CASSSQTGGLDTEAFF.